This record covers a single T cell receptor (beta chain). Germline V gene data show CDR1 as MNHNS and CDR2 as SASEGT. V lost 1 base to trimming and J lost 3 bases, with 10 bases between them. This CDR3 is built from 15 residues. The sample is drawn from a study of shared clonotypes between healthy human individuals. Profiled with immunoSEQ multiplex PCR; TCRdb holds only in-frame clones, not every one. The profile shows roughly 700,000 clones, roughly 88% of them singletons. This chain connects TRBV6-1 to TRBJ1-5; D uncertain. The sequencing sample was made of memory CD8+ T cells from PBMCs. Subset described: CD45RO+ cells pooled with CCR7-negative TemRA cells. The receptor was isolated from a man younger than 35 in good health. Some clones in this sample may be carry-over from other donors' samples. CDR3 loop: CASSEGIGFNQPQHF. CDR3 nucleotides: TGTGCCAGCAGTGAAGGTATAGGGTTCAATCAGCCCCAGCATTTT.